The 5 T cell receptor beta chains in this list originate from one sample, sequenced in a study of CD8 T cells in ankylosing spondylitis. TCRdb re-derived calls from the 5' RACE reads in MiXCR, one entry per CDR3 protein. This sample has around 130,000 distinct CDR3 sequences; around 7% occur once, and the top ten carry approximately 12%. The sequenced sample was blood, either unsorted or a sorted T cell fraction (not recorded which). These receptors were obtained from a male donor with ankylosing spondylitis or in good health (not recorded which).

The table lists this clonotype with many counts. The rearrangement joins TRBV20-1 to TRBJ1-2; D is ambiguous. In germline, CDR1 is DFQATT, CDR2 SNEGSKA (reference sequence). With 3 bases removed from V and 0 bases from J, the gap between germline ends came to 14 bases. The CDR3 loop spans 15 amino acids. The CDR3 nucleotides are TGCAGTGCTAGGGACTTTTTACCCTCTAACTATGGCTACACCTTC. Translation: CSARDFLPSNYGYTF.

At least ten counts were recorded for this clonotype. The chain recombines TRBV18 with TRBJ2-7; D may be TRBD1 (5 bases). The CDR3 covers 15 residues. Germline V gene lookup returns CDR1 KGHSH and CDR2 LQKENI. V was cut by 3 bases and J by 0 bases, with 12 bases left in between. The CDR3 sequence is CASSPVTVSSYEQYF. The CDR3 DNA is TGTGCCAGCTCACCCGTGACAGTGAGCTCCTACGAGCAGTACTTC. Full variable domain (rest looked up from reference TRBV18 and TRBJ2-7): NAGVMQNPRHLVRRRGQEARLRCSPMKGHSHVYWYRQLPEEGLKFMVYLQKENIIDESGMPKERFSAEFPKEGPSILRIQQVVRGDSAAYFCASSPVTVSSYEQYFGPGTRLTVT.

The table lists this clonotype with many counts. CDR3 residues: CASSQARGTYNEQFF. The DNA of the CDR3 is TGTGCCAGCAGCCAAGCCCGGGGGACTTACAATGAGCAGTTCTTC. The chain joins TRBV4-2 to TRBJ2-1; D is perhaps TRBD2 (6 bases). The CDR3 length is 15 residues. V was shortened by 1 base and J by 4 bases, with 11 bases between the two germline ends. Germline CDR1 reads LGHNA; CDR2 reads YNFKEQ.

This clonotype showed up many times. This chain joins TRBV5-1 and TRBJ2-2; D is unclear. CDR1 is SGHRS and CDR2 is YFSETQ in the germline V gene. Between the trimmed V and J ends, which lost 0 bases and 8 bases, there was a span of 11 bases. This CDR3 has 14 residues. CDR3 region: CASSLAKDSGELFF. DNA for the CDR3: TGCGCCAGCAGCTTGGCCAAGGATTCTGGGGAGCTGTTTTTT.

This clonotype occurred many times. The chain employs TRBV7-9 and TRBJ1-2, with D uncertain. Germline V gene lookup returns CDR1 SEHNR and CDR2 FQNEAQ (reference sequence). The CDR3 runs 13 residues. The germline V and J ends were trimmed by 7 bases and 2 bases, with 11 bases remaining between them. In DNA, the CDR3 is TGTGCCAGCACCTTCAGTGAGAACTATGGCTACACCTTC. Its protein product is CASTFSENYGYTF.